This TCR beta chain was documented in a study of blood T cell repertoires in COVID-19. Study context: Specimens from acute and convalescent COVID-19 originated in the United States, Italy and Spain. In each case, the material was cDNA or gDNA derived from T cells, B-cell-depleted T cells, or PBMCs.

This CDR3 comprises 16 residues. Germline CDR1 reads KGHSH; CDR2 reads LQKENI. The V end was cut by 5 bases, the J end by 0 bases, with 11 bases between. Per the study methods: Amplification with reference gene primers provided the estimates of nucleated cell counts. TCRdb's copy holds only in-frame clones and misses some; the assay was immunoSEQ multiplex PCR. The V and J calls and clone size come from that table; D and trimming were worked out from the DNA. The sample lists around 270,000 clones, 84% occurring once. The V gene is TRBV18, the J gene TRBJ1-6, with D hard to call. Sequenced material: peripheral blood. The TCR comes from a woman between 40 and 50 years old who had recovered from COVID-19. The CDR3 sequence is CASSDARGSYNSPLHF. The CDR3 DNA is TGTGCCAGCTCAGACGCCCGGGGCTCCTATAATTCACCCCTCCACTTT.